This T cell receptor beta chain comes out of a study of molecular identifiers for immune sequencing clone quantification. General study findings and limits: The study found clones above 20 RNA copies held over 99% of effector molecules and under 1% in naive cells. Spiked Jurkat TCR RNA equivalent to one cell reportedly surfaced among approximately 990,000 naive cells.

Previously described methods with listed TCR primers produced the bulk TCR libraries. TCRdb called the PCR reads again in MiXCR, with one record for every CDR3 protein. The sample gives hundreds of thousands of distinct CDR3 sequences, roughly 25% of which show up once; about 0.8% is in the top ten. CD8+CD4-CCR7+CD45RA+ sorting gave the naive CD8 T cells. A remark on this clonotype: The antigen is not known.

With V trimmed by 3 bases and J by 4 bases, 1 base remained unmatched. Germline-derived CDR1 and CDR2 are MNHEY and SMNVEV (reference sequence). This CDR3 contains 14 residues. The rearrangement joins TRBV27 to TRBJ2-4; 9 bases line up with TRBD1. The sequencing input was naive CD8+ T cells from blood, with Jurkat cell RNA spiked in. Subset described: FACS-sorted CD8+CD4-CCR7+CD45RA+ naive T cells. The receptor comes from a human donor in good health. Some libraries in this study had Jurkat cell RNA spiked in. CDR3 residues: CASSLGTGKNIQYF. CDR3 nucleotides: TGTGCCAGCAGTTTGGGGACAGGGAAAAACATTCAGTACTTC.